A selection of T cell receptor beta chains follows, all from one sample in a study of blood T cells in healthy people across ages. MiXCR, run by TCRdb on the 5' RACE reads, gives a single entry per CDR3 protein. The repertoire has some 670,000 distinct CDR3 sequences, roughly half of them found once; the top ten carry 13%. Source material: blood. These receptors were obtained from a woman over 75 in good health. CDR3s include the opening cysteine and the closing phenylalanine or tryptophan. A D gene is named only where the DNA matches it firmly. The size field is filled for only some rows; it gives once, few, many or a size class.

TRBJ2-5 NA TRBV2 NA TGTGCCAGCAGTGATACCGGGGGCCAGTACTTC CASSDTGGQYF
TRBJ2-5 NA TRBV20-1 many TGCAGTAAACCGGACGTAACCTCGCTGACCCAGTACTTC CSKPDVTSLTQYF
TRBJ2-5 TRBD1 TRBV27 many TGTGCCAGCTCCGGGACAGCTTACCAAGAGACCCAGTACTTC CASSGTAYQETQYF
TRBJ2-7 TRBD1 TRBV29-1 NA TGCAGCGTTGGTAGCCTGACAGGGCACTACGAGCAGTACTTC CSVGSLTGHYEQYF
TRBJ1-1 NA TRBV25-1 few TGTGCCAGCAGTGAACTTACATCGGTGGGGGGGACTGAAGCTTTCTTT CASSELTSVGGTEAFF
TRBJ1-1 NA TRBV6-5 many TGTGCCAGCAGTCGGCAGGTGAACACTGAAGCTTTCTTT CASSRQVNTEAFF
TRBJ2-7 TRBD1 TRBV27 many TGTGCCAGCAGTTACGGGACAGGGGGTTACGAGCAGTACTTC CASSYGTGGYEQYF
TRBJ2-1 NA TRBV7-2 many TGTGCCAGCAGCTCGCCAGAGGACAACTACAATGAGCAGTTCTTC CASSSPEDNYNEQFF
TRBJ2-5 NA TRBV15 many TGTGCCACCAGCATAAGACGTGAGGAGACCCAGTACTTC CATSIRREETQYF
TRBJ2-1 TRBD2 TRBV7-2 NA TGTGCCAGCAGCCCCCCCCCTAGCGGGTACAATGAGCAGTTCTTC CASSPPPSGYNEQFF
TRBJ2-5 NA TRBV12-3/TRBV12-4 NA TGTGCCAGCAGTCAAGATCAGGCGGACAATGAGCAGTACTTC CASSQDQADNEQYF
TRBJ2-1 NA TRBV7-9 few TGTGCCAGCAGGCGGACTGTACCCCCTTCGGATGAGCAGTTCTTC CASRRTVPPSDEQFF
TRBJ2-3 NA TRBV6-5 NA TGTGCCAGCAGTTATCGGGATCTCACAGATACGCAGTATTTT CASSYRDLTDTQYF
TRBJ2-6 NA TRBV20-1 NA TGCAGTGCTAGAGTCCCGTTAACCCTCTCTGGGGCCAACGTCCTGACTTTC CSARVPLTLSGANVLTF
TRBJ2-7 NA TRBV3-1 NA TGTGCCAGCAGCCAAGGAAACTTTATGTACGAGCAGTACTTC CASSQGNFMYEQYF
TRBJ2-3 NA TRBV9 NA TGTGCCAGCAGCGTTGACAGCGGGCGCACAGATACGCAGTATTTT CASSVDSGRTDTQYF
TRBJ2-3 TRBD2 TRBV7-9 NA TGTGCCAGCAGCTTAGCCGGACTAGCAGGGGCAGATACGCAGTATTTT CASSLAGLAGADTQYF
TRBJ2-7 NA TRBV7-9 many TGTGCCAGCAGCTTAGGTGGGGGTACTCCCTACGAGCAGTACTTC CASSLGGGTPYEQYF
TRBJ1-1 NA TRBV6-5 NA TGTGCCAGCAGTTACTACGGCACTGAAGCTTTCTTT CASSYYGTEAFF
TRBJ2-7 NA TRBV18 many TGTGCCAGCTCAACATCGGCCGAGCAGTACTTC CASSTSAEQYF
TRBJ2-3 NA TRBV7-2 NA TGTGCCAGCAGCTTAGCCTGGACAGATACGCAGTATTTT CASSLAWTDTQYF
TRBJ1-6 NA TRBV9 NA TGTGCCAGCGGCCAGACGGCGGTCGGTTCACCCCTCCACTTT CASGQTAVGSPLHF
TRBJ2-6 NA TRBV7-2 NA TGTGCCAGCAGCTTAGCCCCACGCTCTGGGGCCAACGTCCTGACTTTC CASSLAPRSGANVLTF
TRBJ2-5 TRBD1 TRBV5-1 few TGCGCCAGCAGCATTATAGGTTTAGGGGGCTACAATGAGCAGTACTTC CASSIIGLGGYNEQYF
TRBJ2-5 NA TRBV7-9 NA TGTGCCAGCAGCTTAGGACACCCAACCCTCTATGAGCAGTACTTC CASSLGHPTLYEQYF
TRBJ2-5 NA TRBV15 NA TGTGCCACCAGCAGGGGAAGGAGGGGACTGAGATCTATTTCGTACCAAGAGACCCAGTACTTC CATSRGRRGLRSISYQETQYF
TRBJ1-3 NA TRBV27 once TGTGCCAGCAGTTTCACGGACGCAGGATCTGGAAACACCATATATTTT CASSFTDAGSGNTIYF
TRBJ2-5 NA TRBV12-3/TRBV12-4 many TGTGCCAGCAGTTTAAGGTCCGGAGTCAGCGGACAAGAGACCCAGTACTTC CASSLRSGVSGQETQYF
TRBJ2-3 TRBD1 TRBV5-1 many TGCGCCAGTGGAAAGGACAGGGGGGTTGAAGATACGCAGTATTTT CASGKDRGVEDTQYF
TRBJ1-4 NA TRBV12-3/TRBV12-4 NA TGTGCCAGCAGTTCATCCGGGACAAGGGAAAAACTGTTTTTT CASSSSGTREKLFF
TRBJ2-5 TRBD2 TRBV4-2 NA TGTGCCAGCAGCCAACCCGGGGGGGACCAAGAGACCCAGTACTTC CASSQPGGDQETQYF
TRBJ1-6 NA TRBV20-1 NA TGCAGTGCTAGAAGGGTGGACTCACCCCTCCACTTT CSARRVDSPLHF
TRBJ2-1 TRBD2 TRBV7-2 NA TGTGCCAGCAGCTCCGCCGGGGGGGGAGGCGATGAGCAGTTCTTC CASSSAGGGGDEQFF
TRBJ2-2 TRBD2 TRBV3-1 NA TGTGCCAGCAGCCGCGGACTAGCGGGCCAGAACACCGGGGAGCTGTTTTTT CASSRGLAGQNTGELFF
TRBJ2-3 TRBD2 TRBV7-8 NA TGTGCCAGCAGCCGCAAGGGACTAGCGGGGGGCACAGATACGCAGTATTTT CASSRKGLAGGTDTQYF
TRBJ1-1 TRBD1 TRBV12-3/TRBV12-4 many TGTGCCAGCAGTGCCGGGACAGTGAACACTGAAGCTTTCTTT CASSAGTVNTEAFF
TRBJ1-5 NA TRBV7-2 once TGTGCCAGCAGCCCGGGGACGGTCCAGAGCCAGCCCCAGCATTTT CASSPGTVQSQPQHF
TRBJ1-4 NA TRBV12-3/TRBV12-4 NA TGTGCCAGCACCTCCAAAAGACGGGTGTTTTTT CASTSKRRVFF
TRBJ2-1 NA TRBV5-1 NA TGCGCCAGCAGCTTGGTATCTTCAGCCAATGAGCAGTTCTTC CASSLVSSANEQFF
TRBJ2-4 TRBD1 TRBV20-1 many TGCAGTGCTCGCGACAGGGGAAGCGTAAGAGACATTCAGTACTTC CSARDRGSVRDIQYF
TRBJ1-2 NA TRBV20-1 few TGCAGTGCCCCCCCGCCGTCAACAGGGTCCTATGGCTACACCTTC CSAPPPSTGSYGYTF
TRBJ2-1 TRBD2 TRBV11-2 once TGTGCCAGCAGTAAAGCGGGGACTAGCCGGAGGAATGAGCAGTTCTTC CASSKAGTSRRNEQFF
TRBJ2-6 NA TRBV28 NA TGTGCCATTTCACAGTTCTCTGGGGCCAACGTCCTGACTTTC CAISQFSGANVLTF
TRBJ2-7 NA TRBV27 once TGTATCAGTGGCGCGCTGAGCTCCTGCAATGAGCAGTACTTC CISGALSSCNEQYF
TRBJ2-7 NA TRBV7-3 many TGTGCCAGCAGCTTAAGGGGTAGAGGCGAGCAGTACTTC CASSLRGRGEQYF
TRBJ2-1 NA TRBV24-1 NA TGTGCCACCAGTGCCACGGACAATAACAATGAGCAGTTCTTC CATSATDNNNEQFF
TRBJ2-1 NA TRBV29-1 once TGCAGCGTTGTTCTACTAGGTCGAGGGGATGAGCAGTTCTTC CSVVLLGRGDEQFF
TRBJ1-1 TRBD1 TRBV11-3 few TGTGCCAGCAGCCCCGGACAGGGGGTGTCTGAAGCTTTCTTT CASSPGQGVSEAFF
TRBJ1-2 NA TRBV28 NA TGTGCCGGCAGTTCAGGAGGGAGTAGGAACTATGGCTACACCTTC CAGSSGGSRNYGYTF
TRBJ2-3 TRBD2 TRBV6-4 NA TGTGCCAGCAGTGACAGCGGGGGGGCAGATACGCAGTATTTT CASSDSGGADTQYF
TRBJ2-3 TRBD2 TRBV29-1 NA TGCAGCGTTGAAGACGGTGGCGGGAGAGGAGCAGATACGCAGTATTTT CSVEDGGGRGADTQYF